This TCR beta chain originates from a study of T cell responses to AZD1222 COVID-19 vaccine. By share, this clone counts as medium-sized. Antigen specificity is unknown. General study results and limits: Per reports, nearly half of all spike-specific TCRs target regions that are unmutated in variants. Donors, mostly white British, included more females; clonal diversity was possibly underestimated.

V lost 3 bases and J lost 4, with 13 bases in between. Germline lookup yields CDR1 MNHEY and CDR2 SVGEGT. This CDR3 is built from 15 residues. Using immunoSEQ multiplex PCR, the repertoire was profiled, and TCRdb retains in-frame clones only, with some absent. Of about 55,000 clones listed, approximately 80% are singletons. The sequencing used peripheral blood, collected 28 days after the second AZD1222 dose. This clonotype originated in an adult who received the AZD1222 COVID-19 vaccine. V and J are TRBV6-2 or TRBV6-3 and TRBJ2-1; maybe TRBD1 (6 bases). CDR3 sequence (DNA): TGTGCCAGCAGTTATGAGGACAGAGCTTACAATGAGCAGTTCTTC. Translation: CASSYEDRAYNEQFF.